This T cell receptor beta chain originates from a study of T cell responses to AZD1222 COVID-19 vaccine. The wider study: Researchers grouped second doses given at about 4 or about 12 weeks into one pool.

The trim removed 3 bases at V and 0 bases at J, leaving 7 bases unmatched. This CDR3 region has 16 residues. CDR1 and CDR2 (germline): LNHNV, YYDKDF (reference sequence). Sequenced by immunoSEQ multiplex PCR; TCRdb stores in-frame clones only, minus some. The profile shows about 97,000 clones, around nine tenths of them singletons. The sequence was collected from an adult in good health. This chain connects TRBV15 to TRBJ2-7; the match to TRBD1 covers 8 bases. Specimen: peripheral blood, collected on day 0 of AZD1222 vaccination. Here the CDR3 DNA reads TGTGCCACCAGCAGGCTGAGGACAGGGAGCTCCTACGAGCAGTACTTC. Translating it yields CATSRLRTGSSYEQYF.